A selection of T cell receptor beta chains follows, all from one sample in a study of cytomegalovirus exposure and HLA in healthy donors. TCRdb keeps only in-frame clones here, not all; method: immunoSEQ multiplex PCR. The sample consists of roughly 100,000 clones, 65% to 80% of them appearing once. Material: PBMCs. Every receptor here comes from a woman in her forties or fifties in good health and CMV-seropositive. Both conserved end residues are part of each CDR3. D genes are given only for firm matches. The size field is filled for only some rows; it gives once, few, many or a size class.

J,V,size,D,CDR3,DNA
TRBJ2-1,TRBV9,-,TRBD2,CASSVVASGGSSYNEQFF,TGTGCCAGCAGCGTAGTTGCTAGCGGGGGGAGCTCCTACAATGAGCAGTTCTTC
TRBJ1-5,TRBV10-3,-,-,CAISESTREQPQHF,TGTGCCATCAGTGAGTCGACTCGGGAACAGCCCCAGCATTTT
TRBJ2-3,TRBV5-1,few,TRBD2,CASSFGTSGASTDTQYF,TGCGCCAGCAGCTTTGGGACTAGCGGGGCGAGCACAGATACGCAGTATTTT
TRBJ1-2,TRBV5-8,-,-,CASSFGRTDYGYTF,TGTGCCAGCAGCTTTGGACGGACAGACTATGGCTACACCTTC
TRBJ1-2,TRBV5-4,-,-,CASSLLERLSYGYTF,TGTGCCAGCAGCTTGTTGGAGAGGCTGAGCTATGGCTACACCTTC
TRBJ2-5,TRBV15,-,-,CATSRDNGETQYF,TGTGCCACCAGCAGAGATAACGGGGAGACCCAGTACTTC
TRBJ2-7,TRBV4-3,-,-,CASSQYLPFKSEQYF,TGCGCCAGCAGCCAATACCTTCCGTTCAAGAGCGAGCAGTACTTC
TRBJ1-4,TRBV19,-,-,CASSEANDLDQLFF,TGTGCCAGTAGTGAAGCGAACGACCTCGACCAACTGTTTTTT
TRBJ2-3,TRBV5-1,-,TRBD2,CASSSTSGVLADTQYF,TGCGCCAGCAGCTCGACTAGCGGGGTTTTGGCAGATACGCAGTATTTT
TRBJ1-3,TRBV28,-,TRBD1,CASSFDRGLHGNTIYF,TGTGCCAGCAGTTTCGACAGGGGGCTACATGGAAACACCATATATTTT
TRBJ1-5,TRBV4-1,few,-,CASSPRSGSGQPQHF,TGCGCCAGCAGTCCAAGATCGGGGTCGGGTCAGCCCCAGCATTTT
TRBJ2-7,TRBV27,-,-,CASSGILGGSREQYF,TGTGCCAGCAGCGGGATCCTCGGAGGGAGCCGCGAGCAGTACTTC
TRBJ1-3,TRBV5-4,once,-,CASSSPWSGNTIYF,TGTGCCAGCAGTTCACCCTGGAGTGGAAACACCATATATTTT
TRBJ1-5,TRBV7-9,-,-,CASSLSGGVDQPQHF,TGTGCCAGCAGCTTATCTGGCGGGGTAGATCAGCCCCAGCATTTT
TRBJ2-7,TRBV28,-,-,CASSRVSYEQYF,TGTGCCAGCAGCCGCGTCTCCTACGAGCAGTACTTC
TRBJ1-1,TRBV2,-,TRBD1,CASNTLQGAGTEAFF,TGTGCCAGCAATACTCTACAGGGGGCAGGCACTGAAGCTTTCTTT
TRBJ2-3,TRBV18,-,-,CASSPNQDTQYF,TGTGCCAGCTCACCTAATCAGGATACGCAGTATTTT
TRBJ1-2,TRBV15,-,-,CATSRDQAGIGGYTF,TGTGCCACCAGCAGAGATCAAGCAGGGATAGGGGGCTACACCTTC
TRBJ2-7,TRBV2,-,-,CASRASGQKFLSYEQYF,TGTGCCAGCAGAGCATCTGGACAGAAGTTTCTCTCCTACGAGCAGTACTTC
TRBJ1-1,TRBV6-5,many,-,CASSYSRNTEAFF,TGTGCCAGCAGTTACTCGCGGAACACTGAAGCTTTCTTT
TRBJ1-1,TRBV7-9,-,TRBD1,CSSRSGTGATEAFF,TGTTCCAGCAGGTCAGGCACAGGGGCCACTGAAGCTTTCTTT
TRBJ2-2,TRBV30,-,-,CAWRRDNTGELFF,TGTGCCTGGAGACGGGATAACACCGGGGAGCTGTTTTTT
TRBJ1-2,TRBV9,few,-,CASSPGRQSSGYTF,TGTGCCAGCAGCCCGGGGAGGCAGAGCAGTGGCTACACCTTC
TRBJ2-1,TRBV2,-,-,CATIYEPSYNEQFF,TGTGCCACGATCTACGAACCCTCCTACAATGAGCAGTTCTTC
TRBJ2-1,TRBV9,-,TRBD2,CASSVAGSGGNEQFF,TGTGCCAGCAGCGTAGCCGGGTCGGGGGGCAATGAGCAGTTCTTC
TRBJ2-1,TRBV9,-,-,CASSVGDFSNEQFF,TGTGCCAGCAGCGTAGGGGACTTCTCCAATGAGCAGTTCTTC
TRBJ2-3,TRBV13,-,-,CASSLQTDTDTQYF,TGTGCCAGCAGCCTTCAGACAGACACAGATACGCAGTATTTT
TRBJ2-1,TRBV9,-,TRBD2,CASSVVGTSGGLGGEQFF,TGTGCCAGCAGCGTAGTTGGGACTAGCGGGGGGTTAGGGGGTGAGCAGTTCTTC
TRBJ1-5,TRBV7-7,-,-,CASSSSGKYYSNQPQHF,TGTGCTAGCAGCTCATCCGGGAAATATTATAGCAATCAGCCCCAGCATTTT
TRBJ1-2,TRBV4-2,few,-,CASSQGAGLRGYTF,TGTGCCAGCAGCCAAGGGGCAGGGCTCCGGGGCTACACCTTC
TRBJ1-5,TRBV23-1,-,-,CASSRIWTPLRPQHF,TGCGCCAGCAGTCGAATCTGGACTCCACTCCGGCCCCAGCATTTT
TRBJ1-1,TRBV4-2,-,TRBD1,CASSQTGTENTEAFF,TGTGCCAGCAGCCAAACCGGGACAGAGAACACTGAAGCTTTCTTT
TRBJ2-2,TRBV7-6,-,TRBD2,CASSPSGDGGELFF,TGTGCCAGCAGCCCTAGCGGGGACGGCGGGGAGCTGTTTTTT
TRBJ2-7,TRBV18,-,-,CASSSGAEGEQYF,TGTGCCAGCTCATCGGGAGCGGAGGGGGAGCAGTACTTC
TRBJ2-3,TRBV25-1,-,TRBD1,CASSLLQGGSTVTQYF,TGTGCCAGCAGCTTGTTACAGGGGGGAAGCACGGTTACGCAGTATTTT
TRBJ2-1,TRBV6-1,-,-,CASSEFGLTNEQFF,TGTGCCAGCAGTGAATTTGGCCTCACGAATGAGCAGTTCTTC
TRBJ2-2,TRBV9,-,-,CASSFLQGTYTGELFF,TGTGCCAGCAGTTTCCTGCAGGGAACGTACACCGGGGAGCTGTTTTTT
TRBJ2-5,TRBV4-1,-,TRBD2,CASSPWGGNSETQYF,TGCGCCAGCAGCCCGTGGGGAGGGAATTCCGAGACCCAGTACTTC
TRBJ2-5,TRBV7-9,-,TRBD1,CSSRQGGQTQYF,TGTTCCAGCAGACAGGGGGGGCAGACCCAGTACTTC
TRBJ2-3,TRBV5-4,-,TRBD1,CASSLGDRVADTQYF,TGTGCCAGCAGCTTGGGGGACAGGGTGGCAGATACGCAGTATTTT
TRBJ2-7,TRBV6-1,-,TRBD1,CASSESGTVGYEQYF,TGTGCCAGCAGTGAATCTGGGACAGTTGGTTACGAGCAGTACTTC
TRBJ2-3,TRBV7-3,-,TRBD2,CASSLTSGGADTQYF,TGTGCCAGCAGCTTAACAAGCGGGGGGGCGGATACGCAGTATTTT
TRBJ1-5,TRBV10-3,-,-,CAISTTGSNQPQHF,TGTGCCATCAGTACAACAGGGAGCAATCAGCCCCAGCATTTT
TRBJ2-7,TRBV6-5,-,-,CASSRGYEQYF,TGTGCCAGCAGTAGGGGATACGAGCAGTACTTC
TRBJ1-5,TRBV5-5,-,TRBD1,CASSYRDRGIYQPQHF,TGTGCCAGCAGCTACAGGGACAGGGGGATTTATCAGCCCCAGCATTTT
TRBJ2-1,TRBV6-5,once,TRBD2,CASSYGLAGGNEQFF,TGTGCCAGCAGTTACGGGCTAGCGGGGGGGAATGAGCAGTTCTTC
TRBJ2-2,TRBV4-3,-,TRBD1,CASSQALQGANTGELFF,TGCGCCAGCAGCCAAGCCCTCCAGGGGGCAAACACCGGGGAGCTGTTTTTT
TRBJ1-6,TRBV19,-,TRBD1,CASSVTGEDSPLHF,TGTGCCAGTAGTGTTACAGGGGAGGATTCACCCCTCCACTTT
TRBJ1-2,TRBV19,few,TRBD1,CASTRPDRDYGYTF,TGTGCCAGTACCCGCCCAGACAGGGACTATGGCTACACCTTC
TRBJ1-2,TRBV5-1,-,-,CASSSGRTARNYGYTF,TGCGCCAGCAGCTCGGGCCGGACAGCTCGTAACTATGGCTACACCTTC
TRBJ1-6,TRBV7-9,-,-,CASSFSGPLHF,TGTGCCAGCAGCTTCTCTGGCCCCCTCCACTTT
TRBJ1-2,TRBV10-3,-,TRBD1,CAISGDRGGGYTF,TGTGCCATCAGTGGGGACAGGGGTGGCGGCTACACCTTC